Listed below are T cell receptor beta chains from one sample, sequenced in a study of Graves' ophthalmopathy and Graves' hyperthyroidism. MiXCR, run by TCRdb on the multiplex PCR reads, gives a single entry per CDR3 protein. The profile shows about 700,000 distinct CDR3 sequences, about two fifths of them singletons. The material sequenced was peripheral blood. The receptor source for this set is an adult man with Graves' ophthalmopathy. CDR3s include the opening cysteine and the closing phenylalanine or tryptophan. The order of the fields is V gene, J gene, CDR3 protein.

v_gene: TRBV19
j_gene: TRBJ2-5
CDR3aa: CASSNAGETQYF

v_gene: TRBV20-1
j_gene: TRBJ2-2
CDR3aa: CSAVDPYTGELFF

v_gene: TRBV6-1
j_gene: TRBJ1-1
CDR3aa: CASSDVWGYPNTEAFF

v_gene: TRBV9
j_gene: TRBJ2-7
CDR3aa: CASSPHGSPYEQYF

v_gene: TRBV29-1
j_gene: TRBJ1-1
CDR3aa: CSLDPTMNTEAFF

v_gene: TRBV29-1
j_gene: TRBJ2-2
CDR3aa: CSLEVPLNTGELFF

v_gene: TRBV6-5
j_gene: TRBJ1-5
CDR3aa: CAAGPNEGARAQHF

v_gene: TRBV6-6
j_gene: TRBJ1-1
CDR3aa: CASRAEGNTEAFF

v_gene: TRBV5-1
j_gene: TRBJ2-2
CDR3aa: CASSPSLTTGELFF

v_gene: TRBV2
j_gene: TRBJ1-4
CDR3aa: CASSEDRGNEKLFF

v_gene: TRBV19
j_gene: TRBJ2-2
CDR3aa: CASSARGGLYTGELFF

v_gene: TRBV10-3
j_gene: TRBJ1-1
CDR3aa: CAISVGTGHTEAFF

v_gene: TRBV6-5
j_gene: TRBJ1-1
CDR3aa: CASAGAHAEAFF

v_gene: TRBV27
j_gene: TRBJ1-2
CDR3aa: CASSVSRGVGYTF

v_gene: TRBV20-1
j_gene: TRBJ1-5
CDR3aa: CSATASGTGNQPQHF

v_gene: TRBV9
j_gene: TRBJ1-4
CDR3aa: CASSGGQGGTNEKLFF